Detailed here is one TCR beta chain. This clone was seen a few times. Which antigen it targets is not known. Qualities for individual bases were not recorded, and no much larger clone is one base off. The germline V end is reduced by 1 base and the J end by 0 bases; junction bases left unmatched: 3. CDR1 and CDR2, looked up from the germline V gene (reference sequence), are SEHNR and FQNEAQ. Counted from cysteine to phenylalanine, this CDR3 has 16 amino acids. The CDR3 DNA has 48 bases and is translated from base 1. The cohort comprised more than 550 healthy bone marrow donors. Cohort members were all nominally healthy when sampled, although unrecorded immune exposures were likely present. The donor was CMV seronegative and was included in the group of 352 seronegative cohort members. A peripheral blood sample was collected from each donor, and TCR beta sequencing was performed on peripheral blood mononuclear cells. The Qiagen DNeasy Blood Extraction Kit was used to extract genomic DNA from the blood cell samples.

Libraries were prepared through the immunoSEQ multiplex PCR assay. A mixture of 60 forward primers for TCR Vbeta segments and 13 reverse primers for TCR Jbeta segments was used in the multiplex PCR. The CDR3 region of rearranged TCR beta genes was amplified from genomic DNA by a multiplex PCR assay. The amplified TCR beta libraries were sequenced on the Illumina HiSeq System as 87-base-pair reads. The published analysis was carried out like this. In a later analysis, about 80 million unique TCR beta chains were counted across the roughly 610 repertoires, and roughly 11 million of these chains were shared by at least two donors. A nearest-neighbor algorithm error-corrected the raw reads and collapsed the reads into unique sequences, merging closely related sequences to remove PCR and sequencing errors. To assign V, D and J gene segments, CDR3 sequences were aligned to IMGT reference sequences. Each retained sequence needed at least a six-nucleotide match to both a V gene segment and a J gene segment. Rearrangements were classified as productive when the CDR3 lacked stop codons and remained in frame with V and J, and all other rearrangements were classified as non-productive. Following IMGT convention, CDR3 was defined as the stretch from the second conserved V-encoded cysteine up to the conserved J-encoded phenylalanine. Sequences without an unambiguous match to a single V gene segment were excluded from the earlier analysis of several hundred of the donors. In an earlier analysis of several hundred of the donors, V segments were called functional above 56.7% productive rearrangements and were called segregating when the between-donor standard deviation exceeded 5%. A statistical classification framework was built to diagnose cytomegalovirus status from the catalog of TCR beta chain sequences. In a later analysis, TCR nucleotide sequences were compared against IMGT/GENE-DB human TR gene sequences so that V and J genes could be assigned. Using the TCRdist pipeline, a later analysis assigned CDR3 sequences along with most-parsimonious VDJ recombination scenarios. In a later analysis, each TCR beta chain was defined by its CDR3 amino acid sequence together with its V-gene family, and reads lacking a unique V-gene family were excluded. In a later analysis, some 600 highly shared, low-generation-probability nucleotide sequences were removed to address suspected cross-contamination and a sequencing artifact. In a later analysis, a clonal expansion index for each public chain was calculated from normalized within-repertoire ranks of inferred template counts. A later analysis computed generation probabilities with a VDJ recombination model fitted to out-of-frame rearrangements, and checked the results against IGoR. In a later analysis, TCR-TCR, TCR-HLA and TCR-CMV co-occurrence was scored with hypergeometric tests, and a repertoire-size bias correction was applied to TCR pairs. In a later analysis, false discovery rates were estimated by permuting HLA or CMV assignments 20 times. In a later analysis, co-occurring TCRs were grouped using DBSCAN, and TCRdist sequence similarity was added for clustering within HLA-allele-positive subsets. Repertoires with fewer than 30,000 or more than 120,000 public chains were left out of co-occurrence clustering, as were about 5 repertoires with anomalous nucleotide sharing. Here the immuneACCESS table is served through TCRdb, limited to in-frame sequences with V and J called. Missing clones are a known gap in these copies; in checked studies unresolved V genes cover under half, and the rest lacks a known reason. Clone size and the V and J calls come from that table; the DNA yielded D and trimming. This sample has approximately 100,000 clones in its table, and 65% to 75% of those were observed once. The ten largest clones represent roughly 2.8% of the sample.

The data were taken from a study of cytomegalovirus exposure and HLA in healthy donors (TCRdb year 2017). In the study overall: An earlier analysis of approximately 640 of the donors reported approximately 290 Gb of sequence data and more than 90 million unique TCR beta sequences from some 180 million T cells. The study was designed to test whether signatures of past pathogen exposure could be identified by cataloging public T cell receptors. An early release covering 550 to 650 HLA-typed donors comprised approximately 290 gigabases of sequencing data and approximately 80 million unique TCR sequences. To decide whether each TCR beta V gene segment behaved as functional or pseudogenic, an earlier analysis of over 500 of the donors relied on high-throughput TCR beta sequencing. The genetic ancestry cluster associated with self-reported Caucasian donors included about four fifths of the 300 to 450 genotyped donors. Several DR-DQ haplotypes were treated as single units for association and clustering because of strong linkage in the cohort. The number of typed donors differed by locus: about 620-630 for A, B, C, DRB1 and DQB1; 500 to 550 for DQA1; over 600 for DPA1; and some 430 for DPB1. Class I and class II HLA loci were covered by the typing at four-digit resolution. Every discovery cohort repertoire had been produced on one sequencing platform. Besides the first cohort of approximately 670 subjects, a separate validation cohort made up of 120 different subjects was used. Donor age, sex, ethnicity and CMV serostatus were compiled alongside the repertoire data. A later analysis re-analyzed previously published TCR beta repertoires from roughly 600 donors and added high-resolution HLA genotyping to study TCR occurrence patterns. The study profiled the T cell repertoires of 666 subjects by immunosequencing and related them to cytomegalovirus serostatus. High-throughput TCR immunosequencing, statistical association of individual TCRs with disease status, and machine learning were combined to predict cytomegalovirus infection status. Rather than drawing on any new phenotypic data, the later analysis identified candidate immune exposures from TCR beta sequences and the way those sequences occurred across donors. Among some 400 genotyped donors of the cohort, an average of approximately 220,000 unique TCR beta nucleotide sequences was sequenced per donor, of which about 18% were non-productive. In a later genetic analysis, genome-wide SNP genotypes for about 65% of the roughly 670 donors were used, and that subset was treated as a discovery cohort.

What the research found in general, with its limitations: A later analysis reported that several top co-occurrence clusters appeared linked to parvovirus B19, influenza, CMV and Epstein-Barr virus. According to a later genetic analysis, donors in an Asian-associated ancestry cluster had fewer N-insertions in productive TCRs than the roughly 670-donor mean. The authors suggested that the approach could potentially be extended to other disease states and immunological phenotypes. Presence/absence analyses assumed roughly uniform sequencing depth across donors, an assumption that may not hold. In a later analysis, the rate of TCR association differed among HLA loci, with DRB1 alleles having the most associated TCRs and HLA-C alleles having the fewest. The classifier was reported to diagnose cytomegalovirus status with high specificity and sensitivity in both the original and validation cohorts. A few of the identified cytomegalovirus-associated TCR beta chains were confirmed in vitro to be specific for cytomegalovirus antigens. Across donors, most TCR sequences were observed very rarely, whereas some public TCRs were present in many individuals. This cohort had only TCR beta chains sequenced, and the lack of alpha or paired-chain data limited which features could be detected. Specific HLA alleles were associated with 15,000 to 20,000 TCR beta sequences at a false discovery rate of 0.05 in a later analysis. In the study, around 160 TCR beta chains were listed as associated with cytomegalovirus. A further reported finding was that TCR beta sequences accurately predicted the HLA-A and HLA-B alleles for most subjects in the first cohort. Because HLA typing was unavailable for some donors at each locus, only the typed subset was used in association tests. Linkage disequilibrium might explain the correlated functional status among segregating V segments, but an unknown experimental factor could not be ruled out. In a later analysis, HLA-associated TCR beta chains showed more clonal expansion and lower generation probabilities than non-associated chains that were equally common. An earlier analysis of 587 of the donors showed that most TCR beta V segments appeared in productive rearrangements either about 87% or about 30% of the time, which broadly matched IMGT annotations. Assigning TCR associations to individual alleles was difficult when HLA alleles, especially DR and DQ, strongly co-occurred. In a later analysis, most CMV-associated TCR beta chains were found to appear HLA-restricted, with HLA associations seemingly driven largely by CMV exposure. The earlier analysis of a few hundred of the donors excluded around 17 rarely observed V segments, including chromosome 9 orphons, because counts were too low. The 87-base-pair reads could not distinguish some IMGT-functional V segments, including TRBV6-2 and TRBV6-3, so those segments were excluded. CMV serostatus was the only immune exposure information available for the cohort. A cluster of highly shared sequence variants was judged likely to be a technical artifact of the sequencing pipeline. V-gene and J-gene trimming of TCR beta chains was associated with a missense DCLRE1C variant in a later genetic analysis, and the association was replicated in an independent cohort.

The V and J segments used are TRBV7-9 and TRBJ1-5, with 7 bases aligning to TRBD1. The TCR originated in a female donor in good health and CMV-seronegative. Sequenced sample: PBMCs. CDR3 protein: CASSLETGPSNQPQHF. The DNA is TGTGCCAGCAGCTTAGAGACAGGGCCTAGCAATCAGCCCCAGCATTTT.